The 22 T cell receptor beta chains presented below share a single source sample, sequenced in a study of technical replicates of blood from several donors. Assay: immunoSEQ multiplex PCR; the TCRdb copy retains only in-frame clones and omits some. In the table there are 72,000 or so clones, around 96% of which are singletons. What was sequenced was T cells isolated from PBMCs. These TCRs come from a human donor in good health.

The count of this clone is one. J is TRBJ2-7 and V is TRBV2; a weak D match, TRBD2 (5 bases). Per germline, CDR1 SNHLY and CDR2 FYNNEI. The CDR3 consists of 10 residues. The V and J ends lost 8 bases and 6 bases respectively, with 8 bases between them. In nucleotides, the CDR3 is TGTGCCAGCTTTGGGAGCGAGCAGTACTTC. It encodes CASFGSEQYF.

This clone was picked up one time. The gene calls are TRBV7-9 and TRBJ2-7; 9 nucleotides agree with TRBD1. Germline V gives CDR1 SEHNR, CDR2 FQNEAQ (reference sequence). Trimming at V came to 5 bases and at J to 6 bases, leaving 11 bases not matched to a gene. The CDR3 is 15 amino acids. The CDR3 region is CASSPPGTGFPEQYF. CDR3 nucleotide sequence: TGTGCCAGCAGCCCACCCGGGACAGGGTTTCCCGAGCAGTACTTC.

The chain couples TRBV5-1 to TRBJ2-2, with 7 bases identical to TRBD2. Germline CDR1 SGHRS, CDR2 YFSETQ. The CDR3 is 15 amino acids. The junction had 11 bases not matched to a gene; V was cut back by 6 bases and J by 6 bases. The DNA for the CDR3 is TGCGCCAGCATTGGAGCGGGATTAGGGGCCGGGGAGCTGTTTTTT. It specifies CASIGAGLGAGELFF.

The chain uses TRBV7-9 and TRBJ2-1; no definite D call. The CDR3 is 8 amino acids. Deletions cut 4 bases from V and 15 bases from J, with 4 bases between. CDR1 is SEHNR and CDR2 is FQNEAQ in the germline V gene (reference sequence). DNA for the CDR3: TGTGCCAGCAGCTCCAGGTTCTTC. It codes for CASSSRFF. Supplemented by reference TRBV7-9 and TRBJ2-1, the full variable domain reads DTGVSQNPRHKITKRGQNVTFRCDPISEHNRLYWYRQTLGQGPEFLTYFQNEAQLEKSRLLSDRFSAERPKGSFSTLEIQRTEQGDSAMYLCASSSRFFGPGTRLTVL.

The J gene is TRBJ1-2, the V gene TRBV2; unclear D gene. CDR1 is SNHLY, CDR2 FYNNEI, per germline. The germline V and J ends were trimmed by 4 bases and 2 bases, with 17 bases remaining between them. This CDR3 region has 16 residues. In DNA, the CDR3 is TGTGCCAGCAGTGTAGGTACAGAGGGTCTCAACTATGGCTACACCTTC. Protein product: CASSVGTEGLNYGYTF.

The chain joins TRBV7-6 to TRBJ2-7; the match to TRBD1 covers 8 bases. This CDR3 contains 15 residues. Germline loops: CDR1 SGHVS, CDR2 FNYEAQ. J was trimmed by 3 bases and V by 4 bases; bases with no gene match: 8. The DNA for the CDR3 is TGTGCCAGCAGCTACAACAGGGGGGAAGACTACGAGCAGTACTTC. It codes for CASSYNRGEDYEQYF.

V usage is TRBV6-5 and J usage is TRBJ2-7, with D perhaps TRBD1 (6 bases). Looked up from germline, CDR1 is MNHEY and CDR2 is SVGAGI. This CDR3 is built from 15 residues. V lost 6 bases, J lost 0 bases, and 15 bases lay in between. The CDR3 sequence is CASRNQWDNSYEQYF. Written as DNA, the CDR3 is TGTGCCAGCAGGAACCAATGGGACAACTCCTACGAGCAGTACTTC.

V gene TRBV5-1 combines with J gene TRBJ2-1, with D possibly being TRBD2 (5 bases). The germline gives CDR1 SGHRS, CDR2 YFSETQ. The V end lost 0 bases, the J end lost 6 bases, and 7 bases lay between the germline ends. This CDR3 is built from 13 residues. CDR3 in amino acids: CASSLGAGNEQFF. The CDR3 DNA reads as TGCGCCAGCAGCTTGGGGGCGGGCAATGAGCAGTTCTTC.

The V call is TRBV5-4, the J call TRBJ1-1; 7 positions match TRBD1. J gave up 2 bases and V 2 bases, and 3 bases lay outside the gene matches. This CDR3 contains 14 residues. Germline-derived CDR1 and CDR2 are SGHNT and YYREEE (reference sequence). This CDR3 reads CASSFGDSNTEAFF. The CDR3 DNA reads as TGTGCCAGCAGCTTTGGGGACAGTAACACTGAAGCTTTCTTT. Together with reference TRBV5-4 and TRBJ1-1, the CDR3 gives the full variable domain: ETGVTQSPTHLIKTRGQQVTLRCSSQSGHNTVSWYQQALGQGPQFIFQYYREEENGRGNFPPRFSGLQFPNYSSELNVNALELDDSALYLCASSFGDSNTEAFFGQGTRLTVV.

This sequence joins TRBV4-2 and TRBJ1-1; D is uncertain. The CDR3 is 13 amino acids. Per the germline V gene, CDR1 is LGHNA and CDR2 is YNFKEQ. The ends were cut back, 2 bases at V and 4 bases at J, with 8 bases in the middle. The CDR3 reads CASSQKPGTEAFF. The CDR3 DNA follows: TGTGCCAGCAGCCAAAAGCCGGGCACTGAAGCTTTCTTT.

V gene TRBV14 combines with J gene TRBJ2-5; D might be TRBD1 (6 bases). The CDR3 loop spans 19 amino acids. From germline, CDR1 is SGHDN and CDR2 FVKESK. V dropped 4 bases and J dropped 3 bases, with 27 bases sitting between them. CDR3 sequence reads: CASSPKTWKVGAGEETQYF. CDR3 nucleotides: TGTGCCAGCAGCCCGAAGACGTGGAAAGTAGGGGCAGGGGAAGAGACCCAGTACTTC.

This clone was seen once. The rearrangement uses TRBV7-3 and TRBJ2-3; 7 nucleotides align to TRBD1. Looked up from germline, CDR1 is SGHTA and CDR2 is FQGTGA. Losses at the gene ends were 2 bases for V and 3 bases for J; bases not matched to a gene: 5. The CDR3 contains 15 residues. The CDR3 DNA reads TGTGCCAGCAGCTTACGGTACAGGGGAACAGATACGCAGTATTTT. Protein: CASSLRYRGTDTQYF.

This clone was seen only once. The V call is TRBV9, the J call TRBJ2-2, with D perhaps matching TRBD2 (6 bases). Per the germline V gene, CDR1 is SGDLS and CDR2 is YYNGEE. This CDR3 is built from 15 residues. The V end was cut by 2 bases, the J end by 1 base, with 9 bases between. The CDR3 here is CASSVGLQNTGELFF. CDR3 in DNA: TGTGCCAGCAGCGTGGGACTCCAGAACACCGGGGAGCTGTTTTTT.

The chain has TRBV6-1 and TRBJ1-2; TRBD1 aligns across 10 bases. Germline CDR1 is MNHNS and CDR2 is SASEGT. This CDR3 has 14 amino acids. Trimming took 6 bases from V and 7 from J; bases not matched to a gene: 8. CDR3 nucleotides: TGTGCCAGCAGACACGACCGGGACAGGGGTGGCTACACCTTC. The encoded protein is CASRHDRDRGGYTF.

This chain joins TRBV10-3 and TRBJ1-1; D unresolved. Trimming cost V 0 bases and J 1 base, with 6 bases left between them. The CDR3 runs 14 residues. Per the germline V gene, CDR1 is ENHRY and CDR2 is SYGVKD. The CDR3 DNA reads as TGTGCCATCAGTGAGTCGACTTCGAACACTGAAGCTTTCTTT. This codes for CAISESTSNTEAFF.

The sample holds one count of this clone. The V and J genes are TRBV20-1 and TRBJ2-1; unclear D gene. Germline values: CDR1 DFQATT, CDR2 SNEGSKA (reference sequence). The length of the CDR3 is 11 residues. V was trimmed by 6 bases and J by 6 bases, leaving 9 bases between them. In DNA, the CDR3 is TGCAGTGCCAGTACCGTCAATGAGCAGTTCTTC. This translates into CSASTVNEQFF.

The chain is built from TRBV13 and TRBJ1-1; a weak D match, TRBD1 (6 bases). The CDR3 is made up of 13 amino acids. In germline, CDR1 is PRHDT, CDR2 FYEKMQ (reference sequence). V was clipped by 1 base and J by 11 bases, with 14 bases between them. CDR3 coding DNA: TGTGCCAGCAGCTTAGTGATAGGGGGGGCGGCTTTCTTT. Encoded protein: CASSLVIGGAAFF.

V is TRBV11-2 and J is TRBJ1-2; 9 bases match TRBD1. This CDR3 region has 15 residues. CDR1 is SGHAT and CDR2 is FQNNGV in the germline V gene. J gave up 6 bases and V 0 bases, and 5 bases lay outside the gene matches. The CDR3 is CASSLDPGTGNGYTF. For the CDR3, the DNA is TGTGCCAGCAGCTTAGATCCGGGGACAGGGAATGGCTACACCTTC.

This chain links TRBV6-5 with TRBJ1-1; D unresolved. The ends were cut back, 3 bases at V and 1 base at J, with 9 bases in the middle. The CDR3 is 14 amino acids. The germline V gene has CDR1 MNHEY and CDR2 SVGAGI. The CDR3, as DNA: TGTGCCAGCAGTTATAGACTCACGAACACTGAAGCTTTCTTT. It is translated as CASSYRLTNTEAFF.

The V call is TRBV29-1, the J call TRBJ2-1; D gene unclear. The V and J ends lost 7 bases and 5 bases respectively, with 21 bases between them. The germline V gene has CDR1 SQVTM and CDR2 ANQGSEA. This CDR3 is 15 amino acids long. CDR3 protein: CSASGLDSHNNEQFF. In DNA, the CDR3 is TGCAGCGCATCCGGCCTTGACTCACACAACAATGAGCAGTTCTTC.

The chain employs TRBV5-6 and TRBJ2-7; D possibly corresponds to TRBD2 (7 bases). V was pared by 0 bases and J by 6 bases, with 13 bases between. The germline V gene has CDR1 SGHDT and CDR2 YYEEEE. This CDR3 spans 14 amino acids. The CDR3 DNA sequence: TGTGCCAGCAGCTTGGCCTGGGGGGGCGGCGAGCAGTACTTC. Translating it yields CASSLAWGGGEQYF.

The chain recombines TRBV28 with TRBJ2-2, with unresolved D. Trimming removed 5 bases at V and 2 bases at J, with 15 bases between. The CDR3 length is 16 residues. The V gene's germline CDR1 is MDHEN and CDR2 SYDVKM. CDR3 in DNA: TGTGCCAGCAGTCGAGCTGGTGAATTAAACACCGGGGAGCTGTTTTTT. It codes for CASSRAGELNTGELFF.